These 18 T cell receptor beta chains came from one sample sequenced in a study of Ad26.COV2.S vaccination and SARS-CoV-2 variants (dated by TCRdb to about 2021). The library was made by the immunoSEQ multiplex PCR assay. TCRdb holds this immuneACCESS table with in-frame rearrangements only. Some clones are missing; in checked studies, unresolved V genes explain under half, and the rest has no known cause. The sample contains approximately 240,000 clones, roughly 90% of them found a single time. The top ten hold about 10% of the sample. This sample's treatment or condition label indicates: about 20 received Ad26.COV2.S at low or high dose, single or two shots; roughly five received placebo; per-sample allocation not given. For vaccine and placebo recipients, repertoires were sequenced using samples collected on day 63 after the first injection. The sample consisted of peripheral blood, taken in a trial of Ad26.COV2.S vaccine versus placebo. The receptor set was obtained from a person aged 18-60 years who received the Ad26.COV2.S COVID-19 vaccine or a placebo.

The chain couples TRBV10-2 to TRBJ2-5, with TRBD2 matching over 7 bases. Per germline, CDR1 WSHSY and CDR2 SAAADI. The CDR3 contains 15 residues. The ends lost 4 bases at V and 2 bases at J; junction bases unmatched: 7. The DNA for the CDR3 is TGCGCCAGCAGTGCTGAGCGGGGAATGCAAGAGACCCAGTACTTC. Its protein product is CASSAERGMQETQYF.

The gene calls are TRBV5-5 and TRBJ1-3; D not certain. The germline gives CDR1 SGHKS, CDR2 YYEKEE (reference sequence). There are 12 residues in the CDR3. V dropped 2 bases and J dropped 4 bases, with 4 bases sitting between them. The CDR3 loop is CASSLGGNTIYF. In DNA, the CDR3 is TGTGCCAGCAGCTTAGGAGGAAACACCATATATTTT.

The chain has TRBV4-3 and TRBJ2-2, with TRBD2 identical over 8 bases. Germline V gene lookup returns CDR1 LGHNA and CDR2 YSLEER. Losses at the gene ends were 0 bases for V and 1 base for J; bases not matched to a gene: 4. The CDR3 has 17 amino acids. CDR3 nucleotides: TGCGCCAGCAGCCAAGAGAGCGGGGGCTGGAACACCGGGGAGCTGTTTTTT. Protein product: CASSQESGGWNTGELFF.

This sequence joins TRBV28 and TRBJ1-6, with 7 bases that match TRBD1. This CDR3 is 15 amino acids long. Germline V gene lookup returns CDR1 MDHEN and CDR2 SYDVKM. The junction had 11 bases not matched to a gene; V was cut back by 8 bases and J by 7 bases. Here the CDR3 reads CASFPGGPSNSPLHF. For the CDR3, the DNA is TGTGCCAGCTTCCCAGGGGGACCGTCAAATTCACCCCTCCACTTT.

V is TRBV4-2 and J is TRBJ2-7, with 7 bases identical to TRBD2. CDR1 LGHNA and CDR2 YNFKEQ come from the germline V gene. This CDR3 has 19 amino acids. The V gene end was trimmed by 3 bases and the J gene end by 0 bases; junction bases not matched to a gene: 17. CDR3 sequence: CASSQDGFSSGLSSYEQYF. Written as DNA, the CDR3 is TGTGCCAGCAGCCAGGATGGCTTTTCTAGCGGCCTCAGCTCCTACGAGCAGTACTTC.

Regarding this clone: This could be a read error, since a much larger clone is one nucleotide away. The chain has TRBV6-5 and TRBJ2-3; D ambiguous. Germline-derived CDR1 and CDR2 are MNHEY and SVGAGI. The CDR3 is 15 amino acids. In DNA, the CDR3 is TGTGCCAGCAGCCCCGCTTACGGCAGCATAGATACGCAGTATTTT. It is translated as CASSPAYGSIDTQYF.

This rearrangement joins TRBV19 to TRBJ2-2, with 8 nucleotides matching TRBD2. V shed 1 base, J shed 4 bases, and the junction held 11 bases outside the gene matches. The CDR3 loop spans 18 amino acids. Germline V lookup: CDR1 LNHDA, CDR2 SQIVND (reference sequence). The CDR3 DNA reads as TGTGCCAGTAGTATAGGAGTTGCCAGCGGGAGAATCACCGGGGAGCTGTTTTTT. Protein product: CASSIGVASGRITGELFF.

The chain has TRBV5-5 and TRBJ2-1; TRBD2 aligns across 8 bases. Germline CDR1 is SGHKS and CDR2 is YYEKEE (reference sequence). The CDR3 totals 14 residues. V shed 5 bases and J 1 base; nucleotides not matched to a gene: 2. The CDR3 spells CASRPGGSYNEQFF. CDR3 DNA sequence: TGTGCCAGCAGGCCGGGGGGGTCCTACAATGAGCAGTTCTTC.

The V gene is TRBV7-3, the J gene TRBJ2-7, with D tentatively TRBD1 (6 bases). The germline V gene has CDR1 SGHTA and CDR2 FQGTGA. V was clipped by 0 bases and J by 4 bases, with 7 bases between them. The CDR3 is made up of 13 amino acids. CDR3 loop: CASSLTQGYEQYF. The CDR3 nucleotides are TGTGCCAGCAGCTTAACACAGGGTTACGAGCAGTACTTC.

The chain combines TRBV5-1 with TRBJ2-3; 10 bases agree with TRBD2. The V gene end was trimmed by 0 bases and the J gene end by 3 bases; junction bases not matched to a gene: 10. The CDR3 is 18 amino acids. Germline-derived CDR1 and CDR2 are SGHRS and YFSETQ. CDR3 sequence reads: CASSLATASGRKTDTQYF. The CDR3 bases are TGCGCCAGCAGCTTGGCCACGGCTAGCGGGAGAAAAACAGATACGCAGTATTTT.

This clone was counted only a few times. This chain connects TRBV9 to TRBJ2-5, with D perhaps TRBD1 (6 bases). The CDR3 has 16 amino acids. Germline V gene data show CDR1 as SGDLS and CDR2 as YYNGEE. V gave up 4 bases and J gave up 5 bases, with 21 bases separating them. CDR3 residues: CASSPRITGSGETQYF. Here the CDR3 DNA reads TGTGCCAGCAGCCCCCGGATAACAGGGTCCGGGGAGACCCAGTACTTC.

The chain links TRBV12-3 or TRBV12-4 to TRBJ1-1; unclear D gene. V dropped 8 bases and J dropped 0 bases, with 10 bases sitting between them. The CDR3 covers 13 residues. CDR3 sequence (DNA): TGTGCCAGCCTCATTCTTATGAACACTGAAGCTTTCTTT. This encodes CASLILMNTEAFF.

The V gene is TRBV5-1, the J gene TRBJ2-3; the D gene is possibly TRBD1 (6 bases). Per germline, CDR1 SGHRS and CDR2 YFSETQ. The CDR3 has 15 amino acids. Trimming took 4 bases from V and 3 from J, leaving 15 bases between them. DNA for the CDR3: TGCGCCAGCAGCCTGAACGTCAGGGGTACAGATACGCAGTATTTT. Its translation: CASSLNVRGTDTQYF.

The rearrangement links TRBV11-2 to TRBJ2-2, with D hard to call. CDR3 length: 15 amino acids. CDR1 and CDR2 (germline): SGHAT, FQNNGV. V dropped 2 bases and J dropped 2 bases, with 9 bases sitting between them. The CDR3 is CASSLSGSNTGELFF. Here the CDR3 DNA reads TGTGCCAGCAGCTTATCCGGTTCCAACACCGGGGAGCTGTTTTTT.

The chain carries TRBV6-1 and TRBJ1-2, with TRBD1 matching over 7 bases. The V and J ends lost 3 bases and 4 bases, in that order; junction bases with no gene match: 2. Germline V lookup: CDR1 MNHNS, CDR2 SASEGT. This CDR3 spans 13 amino acids. CDR3 loop: CASSEGQSYGYTF. CDR3 in DNA: TGTGCCAGCAGTGAGGGACAGAGCTATGGCTACACCTTC.

The CDR3 DNA reads as TGTGCCAGTAGTCCTACAGGGCCTTCCTACAATGAGCAGTTCTTC. Its translation is CASSPTGPSYNEQFF. The chain employs TRBV19 and TRBJ2-1; possible D gene TRBD1, 6 bases. Germline V gene data show CDR1 as LNHDA and CDR2 as SQIVND (reference sequence). V was clipped by 5 bases and J by 1 base, with 12 bases between them. The CDR3 is 15 amino acids.

V and J are TRBV24-1 and TRBJ2-7; 9 nucleotides line up with TRBD1. Trimming removed 3 bases from V and 4 bases from J; junction bases left unmatched: 6. Germline CDR1 KGHDR, CDR2 SFDVKD. The CDR3 runs to 15 residues. The CDR3 DNA is TGTGCCACCAGTGATGCCGGGACAGGGTTTTACGAGCAGTACTTC. Translated, it gives CATSDAGTGFYEQYF.

This rearrangement joins TRBV4-3 to TRBJ2-2, with D unclear. The germline CDR1 and CDR2 sequences are LGHNA and YSLEER. The CDR3 has 13 residues. Trimming left V 0 bases short and J 11 bases short, with 10 bases between. CDR3 coding DNA: TGCGCCAGCAGCCAAGAAGTATTAGACGAGCTGTTTTTT. As protein: CASSQEVLDELFF.